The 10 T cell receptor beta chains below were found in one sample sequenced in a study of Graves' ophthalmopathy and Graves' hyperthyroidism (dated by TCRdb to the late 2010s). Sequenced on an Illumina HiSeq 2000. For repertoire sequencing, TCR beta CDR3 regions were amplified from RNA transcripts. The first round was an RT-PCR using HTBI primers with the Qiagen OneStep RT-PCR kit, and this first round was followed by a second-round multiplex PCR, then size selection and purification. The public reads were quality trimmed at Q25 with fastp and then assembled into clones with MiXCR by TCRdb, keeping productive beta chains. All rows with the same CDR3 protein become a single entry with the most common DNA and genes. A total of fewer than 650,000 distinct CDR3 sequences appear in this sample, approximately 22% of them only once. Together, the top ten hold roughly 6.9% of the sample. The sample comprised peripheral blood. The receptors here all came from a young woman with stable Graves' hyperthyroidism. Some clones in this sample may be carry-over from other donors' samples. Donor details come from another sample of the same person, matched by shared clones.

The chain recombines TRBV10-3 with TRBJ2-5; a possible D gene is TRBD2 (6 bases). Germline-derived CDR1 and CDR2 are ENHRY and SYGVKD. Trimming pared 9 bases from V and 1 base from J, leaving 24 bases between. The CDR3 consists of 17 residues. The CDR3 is CAIAGTPEGEGQETQYF. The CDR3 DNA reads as TGTGCCATTGCCGGGACTCCCGAAGGGGAAGGCCAAGAGACCCAGTACTTC.

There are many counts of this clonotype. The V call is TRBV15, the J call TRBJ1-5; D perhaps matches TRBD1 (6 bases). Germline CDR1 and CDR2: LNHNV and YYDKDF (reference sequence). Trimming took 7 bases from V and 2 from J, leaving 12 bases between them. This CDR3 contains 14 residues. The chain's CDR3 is CATTPDRRNQPQHF. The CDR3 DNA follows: TGTGCCACCACCCCGGACAGACGCAATCAGCCCCAGCATTTT.

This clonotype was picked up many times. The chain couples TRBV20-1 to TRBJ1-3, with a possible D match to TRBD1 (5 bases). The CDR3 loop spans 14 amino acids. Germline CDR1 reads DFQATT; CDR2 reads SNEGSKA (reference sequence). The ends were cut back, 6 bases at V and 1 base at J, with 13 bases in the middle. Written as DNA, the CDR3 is TGCAGTGCCCCGGACATCTTATCTGGAAACACCATATATTTT. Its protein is CSAPDILSGNTIYF.

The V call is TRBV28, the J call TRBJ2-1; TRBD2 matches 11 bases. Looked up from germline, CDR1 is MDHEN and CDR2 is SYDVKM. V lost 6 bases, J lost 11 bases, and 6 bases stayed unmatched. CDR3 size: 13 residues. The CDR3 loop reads CASRTGTSGQQFF. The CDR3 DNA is TGTGCCAGCAGAACCGGGACTAGCGGCCAGCAGTTCTTC.

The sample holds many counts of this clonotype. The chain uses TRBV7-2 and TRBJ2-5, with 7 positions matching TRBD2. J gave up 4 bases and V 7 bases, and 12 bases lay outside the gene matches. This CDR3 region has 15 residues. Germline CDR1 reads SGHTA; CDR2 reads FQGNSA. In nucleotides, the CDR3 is TGTGCCAGCACCCCCCCGGGGGGAGGCCGAGAGACCCAGTACTTC. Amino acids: CASTPPGGGRETQYF.

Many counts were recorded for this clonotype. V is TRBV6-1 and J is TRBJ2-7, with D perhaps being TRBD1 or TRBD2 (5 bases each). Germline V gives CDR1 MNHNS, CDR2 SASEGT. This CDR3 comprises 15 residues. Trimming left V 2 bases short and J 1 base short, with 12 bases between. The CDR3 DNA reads TGTGCCAGCAGTGAATTCGGGACCGATTCCTACGAGCAGTACTTC. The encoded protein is CASSEFGTDSYEQYF.

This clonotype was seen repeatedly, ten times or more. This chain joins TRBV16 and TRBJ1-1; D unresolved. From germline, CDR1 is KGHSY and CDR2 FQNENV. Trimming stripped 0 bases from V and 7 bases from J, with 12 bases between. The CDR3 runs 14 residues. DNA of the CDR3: TGTGCCAGCAGCCAATCTGGGCCTCACATTGAAGCTTTCTTT. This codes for CASSQSGPHIEAFF.

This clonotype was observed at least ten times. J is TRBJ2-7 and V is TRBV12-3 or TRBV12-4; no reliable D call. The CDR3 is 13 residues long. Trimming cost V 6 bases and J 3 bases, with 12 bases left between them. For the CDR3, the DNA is TGTGCCAGCAGCTACCCTGGTGGCTACGAGCAGTACTTC. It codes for CASSYPGGYEQYF.

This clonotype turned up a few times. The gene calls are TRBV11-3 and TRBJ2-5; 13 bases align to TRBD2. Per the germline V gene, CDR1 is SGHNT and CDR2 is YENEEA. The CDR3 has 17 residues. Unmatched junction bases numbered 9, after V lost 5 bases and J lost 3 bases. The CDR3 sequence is CASSQGTSGELKETQYF. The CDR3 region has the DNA TGTGCCAGCAGCCAAGGGACTAGCGGGGAACTCAAAGAGACCCAGTACTTC. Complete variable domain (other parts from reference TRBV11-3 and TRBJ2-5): EAGVVQSPRYKIIEKKQPVAFWCNPISGHNTLYWYLQNLGQGPELLIRYENEEAVDDSQLPKDRFSAERLKGVDSTLKIQPAELGDSAVYLCASSQGTSGELKETQYFGPGTRLLVL.

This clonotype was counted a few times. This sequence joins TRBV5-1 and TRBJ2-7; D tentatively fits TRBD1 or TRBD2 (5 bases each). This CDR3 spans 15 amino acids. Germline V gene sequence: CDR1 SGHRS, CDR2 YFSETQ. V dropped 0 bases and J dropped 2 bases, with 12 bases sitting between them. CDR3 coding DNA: TGCGCCAGCAGCTTGGATGGGGGTTCCACCTACGAGCAGTACTTC. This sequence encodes CASSLDGGSTYEQYF.